A single sample is the source of the 21 T cell receptor beta chains below, sequenced in a study of blood T cells in healthy people across ages (dated by TCRdb to between 2014 and 2017). Receptors were amplified or captured by 5' RACE. The listed sequencing device is Illumina HiSeq 2500. The second PCR ran for roughly 7 to 11 cycles and used a J-beta primer mix along with a sample-barcoded 5' primer. TCRdb reprocessed the public reads (quality trimming at Q25 with fastp, clone calling with MiXCR) and kept in-frame beta chains. Merged by CDR3 protein, the rows form single entries marked with the most common genes and DNA. The sample contains hundreds of thousands of distinct CDR3 sequences, around 50% of them found a single time. The ten largest make up around 24% of the sample. The sequencing sample was made of blood. These receptors were collected from a man aged 80 or over in good health.

This chain connects TRBV13 to TRBJ2-5, with TRBD2 matching 15 bases. The tail of the sequence fits TRBJ2-7 better, so the J call may be wrong. The CDR3 totals 18 residues. The V gene's germline CDR1 is PRHDT and CDR2 FYEKMQ (reference sequence). The CDR3 DNA reads TGTGCCAGCAGCTTAAGGACTAGCGGGAGGGCCCGGTCTAGCGAGCAGTACTTC. Its translation: CASSLRTSGRARSSEQYF.

This clonotype was seen only a few times. The chain couples TRBV4-1 to TRBJ2-3, with 9 nucleotides matching TRBD2. CDR1 and CDR2 (germline): MGHRA, YSYEKL. The CDR3 is 20 amino acids. V lost 0 bases to trimming and J lost 2 bases; unmatched junction nucleotides: 15. CDR3 coding DNA: TGCGCCAGCAGCCAAGAGCCGGGACTAGCAGGAGATAGTAACACAGATACGCAGTATTTT. Protein sequence: CASSQEPGLAGDSNTDTQYF.

This clonotype was recorded at least ten times. This chain uses TRBV5-1 with TRBJ2-5; 8 bases fit TRBD1. With V trimmed by 6 bases and J by 4 bases, 11 bases remained unmatched. Germline V gives CDR1 SGHRS, CDR2 YFSETQ. The CDR3 length is 15 residues. The CDR3 DNA follows: TGCGCCAGCAAGTTGGCTCCGACAGGGGCAGAGACCCAGTACTTC. It is translated as CASKLAPTGAETQYF.

CDR3 in DNA: TGCGCCAGCAGCTTGGGCGGGGCCGCTACTAATGAAAAACTGTTTTTT. It is translated as CASSLGGAATNEKLFF. The rearrangement joins TRBV5-1 to TRBJ1-4; TRBD1 might be the D (5 bases). V gave up 0 bases and J gave up 2 bases, with 11 bases separating them. CDR1 is SGHRS, CDR2 YFSETQ, per germline. CDR3 size: 16 residues.

This chain uses TRBV7-2 with TRBJ2-2; D remains unclear. The V end lost 0 bases, the J end lost 6 bases, and 5 bases lay between the germline ends. CDR3 length equals 13 residues. Germline V CDR1 and CDR2: SGHTA, FQGNSA. DNA for the CDR3: TGTGCCAGCAGCTTAGCAGTTTCCGGGGAGCTGTTTTTT. It codes for CASSLAVSGELFF. Full variable domain (rest looked up from reference TRBV7-2 and TRBJ2-2): GAGVSQSPSNKVTEKGKDVELRCDPISGHTALYWYRQSLGQGLEFLIYFQGNSAPDKSGLPSDRFSAERTGGSVSTLTIQRTQQEDSAVYLCASSLAVSGELFFGEGSRLTVL.

The rearrangement uses TRBV3-1 and TRBJ2-5; 7 positions match TRBD1. Germline lookup yields CDR1 LGHDT and CDR2 YNNKEL (reference sequence). This CDR3 contains 14 residues. J was trimmed by 5 bases and V by 4 bases; bases with no gene match: 7. In nucleotides, the CDR3 is TGTGCCAGCAGCCTCCCCGGACAGGTGGAGACCCAGTACTTC. Translating gives CASSLPGQVETQYF.

This chain links TRBV5-1 with TRBJ1-1; 8 bases map to TRBD1. The V gene's germline CDR1 is SGHRS and CDR2 YFSETQ. V lost 0 bases and J lost 1; bases outside the gene matches: 2. This CDR3 has 15 amino acids. The CDR3 DNA follows: TGCGCCAGCAGCTTGGCGACAGGGGCGAACACTGAAGCTTTCTTT. Its protein product is CASSLATGANTEAFF.

This sequence joins TRBV7-2 and TRBJ2-7, with 11 bases lining up with TRBD2. This CDR3 has 15 amino acids. Trimming cost V 5 bases and J 1 base; bases outside gene matches: 4. Germline CDR1 SGHTA, CDR2 FQGNSA. The CDR3 bases are TGTGCCAGCAGCGCAACTAGCGGGAGTTCCTACGAGCAGTACTTC. Its translation: CASSATSGSSYEQYF. The full variable domain, with the rest looked up from reference TRBV7-2 and TRBJ2-7, is GAGVSQSPSNKVTEKGKDVELRCDPISGHTALYWYRQSLGQGLEFLIYFQGNSAPDKSGLPSDRFSAERTGGSVSTLTIQRTQQEDSAVYLCASSATSGSSYEQYFGPGTRLTVT.

In this sample, this clonotype turned up a few times. This chain joins TRBV6-4 and TRBJ2-1; 10 bases line up with TRBD1. The length of the CDR3 is 16 residues. V dropped 4 bases and J dropped 7; count of bases not matched to a gene: 10. CDR1 is MRHNA and CDR2 is SNTAGT in the germline V gene. As DNA, the CDR3 is TGTGCCAGCAGTGTCCTACCGGGACAGGGGAGTAATGAGCAGTTCTTC. Protein sequence: CASSVLPGQGSNEQFF.

The chain uses TRBV11-1 and TRBJ2-1, with 12 bases aligning to TRBD2. In germline, CDR1 is SGHAT, CDR2 FQDESV (reference sequence). The CDR3 runs 16 residues. V lost 4 bases and J lost 8; bases outside the gene matches: 9. The CDR3 DNA reads TGTGCCAGCAGCTCTAGCGGGAGGGCCGGTAGAGATGAGCAGTTCTTC. Translated: CASSSSGRAGRDEQFF.

The genes are TRBV7-9 and TRBJ2-3; 7 bases match TRBD1. Trimming at V came to 4 bases and at J to 4 bases, leaving 11 bases not matched to a gene. The germline CDR1 and CDR2 sequences are SEHNR and FQNEAQ (reference sequence). This CDR3 has 16 residues. CDR3 nucleotide sequence: TGTGCCAGCAGCTCGAAACACAGGGGATTGCCAGATACGCAGTATTTT. Protein: CASSSKHRGLPDTQYF.

This chain uses TRBV29-1 with TRBJ1-1, with D perhaps TRBD1 (5 bases). The CDR3 covers 13 residues. Deletions cut 5 bases from V and 0 bases from J, with 10 bases between. CDR1 is SQVTM, CDR2 ANQGSEA, per germline. The CDR3 DNA sequence: TGCAGCGTTCGCAGGGCCATGAACACTGAAGCTTTCTTT. Translation: CSVRRAMNTEAFF. Variable domain in full (rest from reference TRBV29-1 and TRBJ1-1): SAVISQKPSRDICQRGTSLTIQCQVDSQVTMMFWYRQQPGQSLTLIATANQGSEATYESGFVIDKFPISRPNLTFSTLTVSNMSPEDSSIYLCSVRRAMNTEAFFGQGTRLTVV.

This chain connects TRBV18 to TRBJ1-2; a weak D match, TRBD1 (5 bases). Per germline, CDR1 KGHSH and CDR2 LQKENI. V was shortened by 1 base and J by 3 bases, with 9 bases between the two germline ends. This CDR3 has 14 amino acids. The CDR3 nucleotides read TGTGCCAGCTCACCACGGGGGTTTGACTATGGCTACACCTTC. Its translation is CASSPRGFDYGYTF.

DNA for the CDR3: TGCAGCGTTAAGCAGGGAACCTACAATGAGCAGTTCTTC. Translating it yields CSVKQGTYNEQFF. The chain uses TRBV29-1 and TRBJ2-1, with a weak D call TRBD1 (5 bases). CDR1 and CDR2 (germline): SQVTM, ANQGSEA. The germline V and J ends were trimmed by 5 bases and 2 bases, with 10 bases remaining between them. The CDR3 length is 13 residues.

The CDR3 coding sequence is TGTGCCAGCAGCCCGCTCCGGCTAGCGAATGAGCAGTTCTTC. Amino acid sequence: CASSPLRLANEQFF. The V call is TRBV14, the J call TRBJ2-1; tentative D call: TRBD2 (6 bases). This CDR3 has 14 residues. V was clipped by 4 bases and J by 7 bases, with 14 bases between them. CDR1 and CDR2 (germline): SGHDN, FVKESK.

This clonotype was picked up many times. The V gene is TRBV7-2, the J gene TRBJ2-7, with 10 bases lining up with TRBD2. CDR1 is SGHTA and CDR2 is FQGNSA in the germline V gene. J gave up 4 bases and V 5 bases, and 8 bases lay outside the gene matches. The CDR3 has 15 residues. The CDR3 reads CASSQVAGGNYEQYF. The CDR3 DNA reads as TGTGCCAGCAGCCAGGTAGCGGGAGGAAATTACGAGCAGTACTTC. The whole variable domain, filled in from reference TRBV7-2 and TRBJ2-7, reads GAGVSQSPSNKVTEKGKDVELRCDPISGHTALYWYRQSLGQGLEFLIYFQGNSAPDKSGLPSDRFSAERTGGSVSTLTIQRTQQEDSAVYLCASSQVAGGNYEQYFGPGTRLTVT.

This clonotype has a count of ten or more. This sequence joins TRBV13 and TRBJ1-1, with TRBD1 as a possible D gene (6 bases). V was shortened by 3 bases and J by 0 bases, with 8 bases between the two germline ends. This CDR3 contains 14 residues. Germline V CDR1 and CDR2: PRHDT, FYEKMQ (reference sequence). CDR3 DNA sequence: TGTGCCAGCAGCTTTAGGGGGATGAACACTGAAGCTTTCTTT. It yields the protein CASSFRGMNTEAFF.

The chain uses TRBV10-3 and TRBJ2-5, with TRBD1 identical over 9 bases. With V trimmed by 4 bases and J by 5 bases, 8 bases remained unmatched. The germline gives CDR1 ENHRY, CDR2 SYGVKD. The CDR3 is made up of 15 amino acids. The CDR3 DNA reads TGTGCCATCAGTGGGACGACAGGGGGGAGTGAGACCCAGTACTTC. Translating gives CAISGTTGGSETQYF.

The V and J genes are TRBV12-3 or TRBV12-4 and TRBJ2-3; 10 bases are a match to TRBD1. The length of the CDR3 is 13 residues. The V gene end was trimmed by 3 bases and the J gene end by 11 bases; junction bases not matched to a gene: 5. The DNA for the CDR3 is TGTGCCAGCAGTTTTGGACAGGGGGATGTGCAGTATTTT. It is translated as CASSFGQGDVQYF.

The rearrangement links TRBV12-3 or TRBV12-4 to TRBJ1-6; TRBD1 is a possible D gene (6 bases). The V and J ends lost 2 bases and 7 bases respectively, with 9 bases between them. The CDR3 has 14 residues. This CDR3 reads CASSLRQVNSPLHF. CDR3 coding DNA: TGTGCCAGCAGTTTAAGACAGGTGAATTCACCCCTCCACTTT.

This clonotype was observed at least ten times. The chain recombines TRBV6-5 with TRBJ1-6; TRBD1 aligns across 7 bases. The CDR3 has 14 amino acids. From germline, CDR1 is MNHEY and CDR2 SVGAGI. The V and J ends lost 4 bases and 4 bases, in that order; junction bases with no gene match: 1. The CDR3 DNA is TGTGCCAGCAGTTCAGGGGGTTATAATTCACCCCTCCACTTT. Residues: CASSSGGYNSPLHF.